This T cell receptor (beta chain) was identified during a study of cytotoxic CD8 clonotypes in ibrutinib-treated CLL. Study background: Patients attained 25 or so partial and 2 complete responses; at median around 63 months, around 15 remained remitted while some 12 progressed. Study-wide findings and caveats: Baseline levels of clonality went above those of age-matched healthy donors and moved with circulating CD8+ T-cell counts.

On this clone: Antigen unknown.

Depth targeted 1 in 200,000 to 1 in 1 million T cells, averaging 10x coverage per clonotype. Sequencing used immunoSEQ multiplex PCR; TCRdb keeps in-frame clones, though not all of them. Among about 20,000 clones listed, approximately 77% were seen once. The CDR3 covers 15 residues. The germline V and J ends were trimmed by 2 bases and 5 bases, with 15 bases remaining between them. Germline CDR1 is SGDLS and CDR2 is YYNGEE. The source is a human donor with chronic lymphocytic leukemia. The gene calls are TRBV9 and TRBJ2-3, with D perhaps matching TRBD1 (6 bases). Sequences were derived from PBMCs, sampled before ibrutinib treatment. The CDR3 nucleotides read TGTGCCAGCAGCGTTGGTCAGGGGATTGGAGATACGCAGTATTTT. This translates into CASSVGQGIGDTQYF.